A single TCR beta chain is shown here with its context. The antigen remains unidentified. The data derive from a study of T-cell reconstitution after alpha-beta-depleted transplantation in children. Findings and limits, study-wide: The main origin of T-cell counts and diversity one year after transplant was newly produced T cells. At around two months after transplant, the alpha-beta T cells were reportedly derived from several hundred expanded clones that came from non-depleted graft cells.

A TCRbeta library incorporating unique molecular identifiers was prepared. TCRdb analysed the PCR reads with MiXCR anew, one entry per CDR3 protein. Among about 77,000 distinct CDR3 sequences listed, roughly 20% were seen once. This sequence originates from a male patient under 10 years old who had a stem cell transplant for acute lymphoblastic leukemia, so the T cells may come from the graft donor. The specimen was PBMCs, mostly from graft donor cells, collected 360 days after TCRalphabeta/CD19-depleted stem cell transplant.

This chain's CDR3 is CASSPRTGNYGYTF. The CDR3 DNA reads TGTGCCAGCTCACCACGTACCGGTAACTATGGCTACACCTTC. The chain joins TRBV18 to TRBJ1-2; no reliable D call. The CDR3 totals 14 residues. V lost 1 base to trimming and J lost 1 base, with 7 bases between them. Germline loops: CDR1 KGHSH, CDR2 LQKENI.